This entry concerns a single TCR beta chain. Its antigen is unknown. Trimming shortened V by 4 bases and J by 9 bases, and 13 bases separated the two germline ends. Germline V gene sequence: CDR1 LGHDT, CDR2 YNNKEL (reference sequence). The CDR3 covers 13 residues. TCRdb processed the reads anew with MiXCR; each CDR3 protein has one entry. In the table there are 480,000 or so distinct CDR3 sequences, 11% of which are singletons. These data originate in a study of T cell repertoires in cytomegalovirus infection. The overall study: Signatures in public TCR beta sequences pointed to both CMV infection and matching HLA type. Study findings and constraints: People with CMV and the relevant HLA were identified by cumulative public TCR beta family frequency.

The sequence was obtained from a human donor in good health (CMV status not recorded). Some clones in this sample may be carry-over from other donors' samples. Sequencing used PBMCs. The V call is TRBV3-1, the J call TRBJ2-1; D not certain. CDR3 nucleotide sequence: TGTGCCAGCAGCCTCCGATCAAAGGCTGAGCAGTTCTTC. Its translation is CASSLRSKAEQFF.